The next 10 T cell receptor beta chains were all read from a single sample in a study of OX40 agonist ivuxolimab in advanced cancers. TCRdb's table, derived via immunoSEQ multiplex PCR, lists solely in-frame clones and lacks some. The data contain 65,000 to 75,000 clones, about 91% of them seen just once; the ten biggest clones take up just over 0.55%. Sample: CD4+ or CD8+ T cells sorted from blood, taken in a trial of the OX40 agonist ivuxolimab. These receptors all come from an adult with an advanced solid tumor such as melanoma, head and neck, liver or kidney cancer.

This chain uses TRBV2 with TRBJ2-1; the D call may be TRBD1 or TRBD2 (5 bases each). From germline, CDR1 is SNHLY and CDR2 FYNNEI. V gave up 6 bases and J gave up 2 bases, with 14 bases separating them. The CDR3 length is 15 residues. This CDR3 reads CASSVGTQPYNEQFF. CDR3 sequence (DNA): TGTGCCAGCAGCGTCGGGACCCAACCCTACAATGAGCAGTTCTTC.

The chain employs TRBV21-1 and TRBJ2-7; TRBD2, the table's D call, was not compared with the DNA. TRBV21-1 is shown as a pseudogene. The CDR3 is 16 residues long. CDR3 sequence (DNA): TGTGCCAGCAGCAGTCCTAGCGGGGGGAGGGTCTACGAGCAGTACTTC. The encoded protein is CASSSPSGGRVYEQYF.

This chain connects TRBV7-9 to TRBJ2-7; TRBD2 is a possible D gene (5 bases). This CDR3 contains 14 residues. V was cut by 6 bases and J by 2 bases, with 14 bases left in between. Germline CDR1 reads SEHNR; CDR2 reads FQNEAQ (reference sequence). In nucleotides, the CDR3 is TGTGCCAGCAGTTCTTCCGGGATGGCCTACGAGCAGTACTTC. Its translation is CASSSSGMAYEQYF.

The chain combines TRBV6-6 with TRBJ2-6; D remains unclear. Germline V gene lookup returns CDR1 MNHNY and CDR2 SVGAGI (reference sequence). This CDR3 is built from 15 residues. The V and J ends lost 6 bases and 0 bases respectively, with 9 bases between them. This chain's CDR3 is CASSLISSGANVLTF. The CDR3 DNA follows: TGTGCCAGCAGCCTCATAAGCTCTGGGGCCAACGTCCTGACTTTC.

J is TRBJ1-4 and V is TRBV9; the D is unclear. Germline V lookup: CDR1 SGDLS, CDR2 YYNGEE. This CDR3 contains 14 residues. The V and J ends lost 3 bases and 1 base respectively, with 7 bases between them. CDR3 in DNA: TGTGCCAGCAGCGACGGAGTAACTAATGAAAAACTGTTTTTT. Protein: CASSDGVTNEKLFF.

V gene TRBV6-1 combines with J gene TRBJ2-1; perhaps TRBD2 as D (6 bases). The germline V and J ends were trimmed by 5 bases and 2 bases, with 13 bases remaining between them. Germline values: CDR1 MNHNS, CDR2 SASEGT. The CDR3 is 15 residues long. The CDR3 here is CASSQTSPAYNEQFF. The CDR3, as DNA: TGTGCCAGCAGTCAGACTAGTCCGGCCTACAATGAGCAGTTCTTC.

The rearrangement joins TRBV18 to TRBJ1-1; perhaps TRBD1 as D (5 bases). CDR1 is KGHSH, CDR2 LQKENI, per germline. This CDR3 is built from 17 residues. Trimming stripped 4 bases from V and 6 bases from J, with 24 bases between. DNA for the CDR3: TGTGCCAGCTCACTATTAAACATGGGGTGGGGGGACGCTGAAGCTTTCTTT. This encodes CASSLLNMGWGDAEAFF.

The rearrangement uses TRBV28 and TRBJ1-3, with D possibly TRBD1 on 6 matching bases. The V and J ends lost 2 bases and 4 bases respectively, with 15 bases between them. In germline, CDR1 is MDHEN, CDR2 SYDVKM. The CDR3 consists of 16 residues. The CDR3 sequence is CASSLPPGAGGNTIYF. CDR3 bases: TGTGCCAGCAGTTTACCCCCAGGGGCAGGAGGAAACACCATATATTTT.

V is TRBV5-1 and J is TRBJ2-7; D ambiguous. V lost 0 bases to trimming and J lost 3 bases, with 10 bases between them. Germline V gene lookup returns CDR1 SGHRS and CDR2 YFSETQ. This CDR3 comprises 14 residues. As DNA, the CDR3 is TGCGCCAGCAGCTTGGTAGGCCCCTACTACGAGCAGTACTTC. This gives the protein CASSLVGPYYEQYF.

V is TRBV4-1 and J is TRBJ1-1, with D tentatively TRBD1 (6 bases). Germline V lookup: CDR1 MGHRA, CDR2 YSYEKL. Trimming removed 6 bases from V and 1 base from J, with 15 bases in between. The CDR3 length is 15 residues. CDR3 bases: TGCGCCAGCAGGGGCCGGGGGGGACAGAACACTGAAGCTTTCTTT. This encodes CASRGRGGQNTEAFF.